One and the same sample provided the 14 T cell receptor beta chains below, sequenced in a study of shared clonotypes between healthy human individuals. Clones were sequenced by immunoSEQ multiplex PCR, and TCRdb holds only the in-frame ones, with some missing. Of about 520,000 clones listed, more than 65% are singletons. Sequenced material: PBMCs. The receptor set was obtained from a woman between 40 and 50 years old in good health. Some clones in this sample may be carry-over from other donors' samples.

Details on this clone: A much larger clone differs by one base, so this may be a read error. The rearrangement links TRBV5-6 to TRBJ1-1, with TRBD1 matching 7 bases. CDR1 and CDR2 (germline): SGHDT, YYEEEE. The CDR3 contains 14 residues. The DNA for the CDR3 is TGTACCAGCAGTGCCGGGACAGCTCTCACTGAAGCTTTCTTT. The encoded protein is CTSSAGTALTEAFF.

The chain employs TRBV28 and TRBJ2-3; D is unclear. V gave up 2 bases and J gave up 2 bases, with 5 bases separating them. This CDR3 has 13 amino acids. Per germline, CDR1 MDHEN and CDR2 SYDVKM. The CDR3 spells CASSLGDTDTQYF. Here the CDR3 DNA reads TGTGCCAGCAGTTTAGGGGACACAGATACGCAGTATTTT. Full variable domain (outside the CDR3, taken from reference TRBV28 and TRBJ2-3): DVKVTQSSRYLVKRTGEKVFLECVQDMDHENMFWYRQDPGLGLRLIYFSYDVKMKEKGDIPEGYSVSREKKERFSLILESASTNQTSMYLCASSLGDTDTQYFGPGTRLTVL.

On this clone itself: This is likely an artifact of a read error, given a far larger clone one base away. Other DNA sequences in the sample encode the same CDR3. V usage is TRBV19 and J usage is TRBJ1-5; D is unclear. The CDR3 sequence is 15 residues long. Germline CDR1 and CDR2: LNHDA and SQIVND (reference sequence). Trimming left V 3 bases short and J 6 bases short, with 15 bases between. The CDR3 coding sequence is TGTGCCAGTAGTATTCCGGGTACAATGGCTCAGCCCCAGCATTTT. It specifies CASSIPGTMAQPQHF.

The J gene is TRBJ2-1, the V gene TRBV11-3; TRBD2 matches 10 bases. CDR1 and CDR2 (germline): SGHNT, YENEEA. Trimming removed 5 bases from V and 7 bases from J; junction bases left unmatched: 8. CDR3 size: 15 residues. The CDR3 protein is CASSQHSGRSNEQFF. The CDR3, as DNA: TGTGCCAGCAGCCAACATAGCGGGAGGTCGAATGAGCAGTTCTTC.

CDR3: CASSGEYRATGELFF. CDR3 nucleotides: TGTGCCAGCAGCGGGGAGTACAGGGCCACCGGGGAGCTGTTTTTT. The chain recombines TRBV12-1 with TRBJ2-2; TRBD1 is taken as the D call from the table, unchecked against the DNA. TRBV12-1 has pseudogene status. CDR3 length: 15 residues.

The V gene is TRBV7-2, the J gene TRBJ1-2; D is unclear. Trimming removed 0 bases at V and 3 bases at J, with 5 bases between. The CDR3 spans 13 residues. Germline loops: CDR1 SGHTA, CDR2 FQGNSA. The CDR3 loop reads CASSLASYYGYTF. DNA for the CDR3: TGTGCCAGCAGCTTAGCCAGTTACTATGGCTACACCTTC.

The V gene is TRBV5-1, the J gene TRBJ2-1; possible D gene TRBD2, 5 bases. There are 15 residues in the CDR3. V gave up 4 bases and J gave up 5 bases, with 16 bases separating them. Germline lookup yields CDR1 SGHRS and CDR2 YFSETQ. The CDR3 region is CASSQTRSGNNEQFF. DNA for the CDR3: TGCGCCAGCAGCCAAACTAGATCGGGAAACAATGAGCAGTTCTTC.

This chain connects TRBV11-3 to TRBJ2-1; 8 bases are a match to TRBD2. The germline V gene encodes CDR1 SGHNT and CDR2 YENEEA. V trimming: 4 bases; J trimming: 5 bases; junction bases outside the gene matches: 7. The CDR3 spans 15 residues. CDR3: CASSSGFSGNNEQFF. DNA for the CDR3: TGTGCCAGCAGCTCAGGGTTTAGCGGGAACAATGAGCAGTTCTTC.

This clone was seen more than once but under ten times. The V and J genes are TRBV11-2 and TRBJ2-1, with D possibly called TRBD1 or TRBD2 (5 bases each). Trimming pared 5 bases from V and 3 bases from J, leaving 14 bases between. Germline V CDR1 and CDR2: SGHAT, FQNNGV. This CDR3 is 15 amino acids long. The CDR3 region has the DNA TGTGCCAGCAGCGCCCCGGGACGGAACTACAATGAGCAGTTCTTC. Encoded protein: CASSAPGRNYNEQFF.

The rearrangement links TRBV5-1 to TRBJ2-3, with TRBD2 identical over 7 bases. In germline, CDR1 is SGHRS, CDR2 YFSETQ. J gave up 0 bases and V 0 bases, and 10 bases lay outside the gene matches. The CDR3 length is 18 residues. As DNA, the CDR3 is TGCGCCAGCAGCTTGGAGGCGGGAGAATTTGGTAGCACAGATACGCAGTATTTT. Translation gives CASSLEAGEFGSTDTQYF.

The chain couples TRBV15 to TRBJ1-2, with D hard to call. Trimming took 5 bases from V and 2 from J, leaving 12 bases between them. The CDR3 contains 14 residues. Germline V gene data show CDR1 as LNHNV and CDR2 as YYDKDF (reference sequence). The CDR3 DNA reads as TGTGCCACCAGCCCACAAGTTCTAAACTATGGCTACACCTTC. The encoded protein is CATSPQVLNYGYTF.

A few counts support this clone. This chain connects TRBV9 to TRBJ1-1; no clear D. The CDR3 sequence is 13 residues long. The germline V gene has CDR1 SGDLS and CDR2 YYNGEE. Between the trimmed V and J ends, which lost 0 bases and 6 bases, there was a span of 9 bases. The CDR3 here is CASSVEADSEAFF. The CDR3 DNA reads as TGTGCCAGCAGCGTAGAAGCAGATTCTGAAGCTTTCTTT. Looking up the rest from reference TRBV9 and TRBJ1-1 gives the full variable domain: DSGVTQTPKHLITATGQRVTLRCSPRSGDLSVYWYQQSLDQGLQFLIQYYNGEERAKGNILERFSAQQFPDLHSELNLSSLELGDSALYFCASSVEADSEAFFGQGTRLTVV.

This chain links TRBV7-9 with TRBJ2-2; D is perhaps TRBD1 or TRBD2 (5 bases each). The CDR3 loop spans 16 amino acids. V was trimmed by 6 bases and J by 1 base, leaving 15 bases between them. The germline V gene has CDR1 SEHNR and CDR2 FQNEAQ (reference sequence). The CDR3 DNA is TGTGCCAGCAGAACATCTGGGGCGGGGAACACCGGGGAGCTGTTTTTT. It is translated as CASRTSGAGNTGELFF.

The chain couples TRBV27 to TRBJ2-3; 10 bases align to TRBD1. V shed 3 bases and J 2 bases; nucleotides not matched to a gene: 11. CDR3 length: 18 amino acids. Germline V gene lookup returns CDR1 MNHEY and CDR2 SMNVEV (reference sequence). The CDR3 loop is CASSFTPTGQGNTDTQYF. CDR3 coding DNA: TGTGCCAGCAGTTTTACGCCTACGGGACAGGGGAACACAGATACGCAGTATTTT.